A selection of T cell receptor beta chains follows, all from one sample in a study of blood T cell repertoires in COVID-19. The data were produced by immunoSEQ multiplex PCR, yet TCRdb's version contains in-frame clones alone and is incomplete. The sample carries some 140,000 clones, around 87% recorded once. Input material: peripheral blood. Every receptor here comes from a man over 45 with active COVID-19. The CDR3 runs from the conserved cysteine through the conserved F or W. The D gene is left open where the match is weak. Clone size, where shown, is once, few, many, or a class for clones that have expanded.

v_gene: TRBV7-7; j_gene: TRBJ1-5; abundance: -; d_gene: TRBD1; CDR3nt: TGTGCCAGCAGCTTAGCGCTAAGAGAGAGACAGGGGCATGGCAATCAGCCCCAGCATTTT; CDR3aa: CASSLALRERQGHGNQPQHF
v_gene: TRBV30; j_gene: TRBJ2-3; abundance: once; d_gene: TRBD1; CDR3nt: TGTGCCTGGAGAGAGACAGGGGGCAGGGATACGCAGTATTTT; CDR3aa: CAWRETGGRDTQYF
v_gene: TRBV7-9; j_gene: TRBJ2-1; abundance: -; d_gene: TRBD2; CDR3nt: TGTGCCAGCACCACAAACCCGGGACTAGCGGCAAATGAGCAGTTCTTC; CDR3aa: CASTTNPGLAANEQFF
v_gene: TRBV2; j_gene: TRBJ2-1; abundance: -; d_gene: -; CDR3nt: TGTGCCAGCAGAGGCGCAGGAAATGAGCAGTTCTTC; CDR3aa: CASRGAGNEQFF
v_gene: TRBV11-3; j_gene: TRBJ2-1; abundance: few; d_gene: -; CDR3nt: TGTGCCAGCAGCCCAGGGCGTCGGGAGGGGGCTGAGCAGTTCTTC; CDR3aa: CASSPGRREGAEQFF
v_gene: TRBV11-2; j_gene: TRBJ2-3; abundance: -; d_gene: TRBD2; CDR3nt: TGTGCCAGCAGCTTAGTCCCGACTAGCGGGGGGGCAACAGATACGCAGTATTTT; CDR3aa: CASSLVPTSGGATDTQYF
v_gene: TRBV4-2; j_gene: TRBJ2-1; abundance: -; d_gene: TRBD2; CDR3nt: TGTGCCAGCAGCCAAGGGTCATCGCGGGGGGAGCAGTTCTTC; CDR3aa: CASSQGSSRGEQFF
v_gene: TRBV3-1/TRBV3-2; j_gene: TRBJ2-3; abundance: -; d_gene: -; CDR3nt: TGTGCCAGCAGCCAAATAGTACGAGATACGCAGTATTTT; CDR3aa: CASSQIVRDTQYF
v_gene: TRBV5-6; j_gene: TRBJ1-2; abundance: -; d_gene: TRBD1; CDR3nt: TGTGCCAGCAGCTTGTGGGACAGGGACGGCTACACCTTC; CDR3aa: CASSLWDRDGYTF
v_gene: TRBV20-1; j_gene: TRBJ1-1; abundance: -; d_gene: -; CDR3nt: TGCAGTGCCACTACCCCGGAAGCTTTCTTT; CDR3aa: CSATTPEAFF
v_gene: TRBV11-3; j_gene: TRBJ2-3; abundance: few; d_gene: -; CDR3nt: TGTGCCAGCAGCTTGACAGCTAGCACAGATACGCAGTATTTT; CDR3aa: CASSLTASTDTQYF
v_gene: TRBV10-3; j_gene: TRBJ1-1; abundance: -; d_gene: TRBD1; CDR3nt: TGTGCCATCAGCGGGACAGGGGATGAAGCTTTCTTT; CDR3aa: CAISGTGDEAFF